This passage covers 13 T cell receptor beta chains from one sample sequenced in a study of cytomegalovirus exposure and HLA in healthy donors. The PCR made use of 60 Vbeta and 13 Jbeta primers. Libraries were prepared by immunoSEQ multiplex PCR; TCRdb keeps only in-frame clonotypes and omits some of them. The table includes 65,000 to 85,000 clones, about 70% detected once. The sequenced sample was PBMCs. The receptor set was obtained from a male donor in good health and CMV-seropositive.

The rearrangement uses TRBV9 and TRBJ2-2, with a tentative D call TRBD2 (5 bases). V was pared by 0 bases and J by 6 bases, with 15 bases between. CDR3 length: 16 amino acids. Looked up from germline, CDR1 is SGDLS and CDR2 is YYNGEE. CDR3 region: CASSVVSLRRSGELFF. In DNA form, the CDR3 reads TGTGCCAGCAGCGTAGTCTCCCTTAGGAGGTCCGGGGAGCTGTTTTTT.

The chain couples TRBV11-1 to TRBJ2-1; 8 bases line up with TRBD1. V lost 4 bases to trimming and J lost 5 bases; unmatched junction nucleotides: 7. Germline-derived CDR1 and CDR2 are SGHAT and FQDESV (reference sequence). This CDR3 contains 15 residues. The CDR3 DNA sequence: TGTGCCAGCAGCTCCAGGGGGCGCGTCGACAATGAGCAGTTCTTC. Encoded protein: CASSSRGRVDNEQFF. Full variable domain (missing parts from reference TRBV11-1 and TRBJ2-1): EAEVAQSPRYKITEKSQAVAFWCDPISGHATLYWYRQILGQGPELLVQFQDESVVDDSQLPKDRFSAERLKGVDSTLKIQPAELGDSAMYLCASSSRGRVDNEQFFGPGTRLTVL.

As DNA, the CDR3 is TGTGCCAGCAGCACAGGGGGCGGGGCCAACGTCCTGACTTTC. This encodes CASSTGGGANVLTF. The chain employs TRBV6-5 and TRBJ2-6, with TRBD1 matching over 9 bases. Trimming cost V 6 bases and J 4 bases; bases outside gene matches: 1. Germline V lookup: CDR1 MNHEY, CDR2 SVGAGI. The CDR3 sequence is 14 residues long.

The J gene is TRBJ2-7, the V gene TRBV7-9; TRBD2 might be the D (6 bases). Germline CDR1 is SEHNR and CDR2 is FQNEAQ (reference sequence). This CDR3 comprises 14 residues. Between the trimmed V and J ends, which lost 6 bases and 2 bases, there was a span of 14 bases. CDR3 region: CASRTGTVPYEQYF. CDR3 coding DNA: TGTGCCAGCAGAACCGGGACTGTCCCCTACGAGCAGTACTTC.

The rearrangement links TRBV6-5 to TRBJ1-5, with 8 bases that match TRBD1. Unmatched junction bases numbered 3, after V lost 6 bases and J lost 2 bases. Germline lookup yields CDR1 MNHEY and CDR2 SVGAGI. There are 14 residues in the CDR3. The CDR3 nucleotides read TGTGCCAGCAGAGGACAGGGTCGCAATCAGCCCCAGCATTTT. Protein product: CASRGQGRNQPQHF.

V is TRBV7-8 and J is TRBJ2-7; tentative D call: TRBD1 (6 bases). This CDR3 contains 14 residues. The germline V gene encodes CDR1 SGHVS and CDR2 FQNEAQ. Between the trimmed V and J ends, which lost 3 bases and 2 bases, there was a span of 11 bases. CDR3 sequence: CASSLQGRAYEQYF. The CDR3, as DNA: TGTGCCAGCAGCTTGCAGGGGAGAGCCTACGAGCAGTACTTC.

The CDR3 nucleotides read TGTGCCAGCAGCCCCGACTCGTCCATGCGGGTTGGGGCCAACGTCCTGACTTTC. It codes for CASSPDSSMRVGANVLTF. The chain joins TRBV7-9 to TRBJ2-6, with D possibly TRBD2 on 5 matching bases. Germline V gene lookup returns CDR1 SEHNR and CDR2 FQNEAQ (reference sequence). CDR3 length: 18 residues. Trimming took off 5 bases at V and 3 bases at J, with 20 bases between the two ends.

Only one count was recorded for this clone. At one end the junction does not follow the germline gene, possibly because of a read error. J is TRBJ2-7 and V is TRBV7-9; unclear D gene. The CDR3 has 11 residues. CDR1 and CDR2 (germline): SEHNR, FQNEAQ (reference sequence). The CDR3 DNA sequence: TGTTCCAGCAGCTCCGTATACGAGCAGTACTTC. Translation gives CSSSSVYEQYF.

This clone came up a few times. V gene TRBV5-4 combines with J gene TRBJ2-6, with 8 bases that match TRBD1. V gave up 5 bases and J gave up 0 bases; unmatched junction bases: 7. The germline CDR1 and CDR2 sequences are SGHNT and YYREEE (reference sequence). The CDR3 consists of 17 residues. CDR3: CASRPGQDSSGANVLTF. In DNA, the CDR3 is TGTGCCAGCAGACCGGGACAGGATTCCTCTGGGGCCAACGTCCTGACTTTC.

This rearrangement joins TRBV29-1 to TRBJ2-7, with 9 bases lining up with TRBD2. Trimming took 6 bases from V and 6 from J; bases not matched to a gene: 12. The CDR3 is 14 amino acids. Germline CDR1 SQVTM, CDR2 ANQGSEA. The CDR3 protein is CSVGSRGGTSEQYF. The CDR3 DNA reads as TGCAGCGTCGGATCGCGGGGGGGAACGAGCGAGCAGTACTTC.

The CDR3 region has the DNA TGTGCCAGCAGCCAAGTAGACTCGGCCTCTAGCAATCAGCCCCAGCATTTT. Translation gives CASSQVDSASSNQPQHF. The V call is TRBV4-2, the J call TRBJ1-5, with no clear D. V dropped 1 base and J dropped 0 bases, with 13 bases sitting between them. Germline V gene data show CDR1 as LGHNA and CDR2 as YNFKEQ. This CDR3 is 17 amino acids long.

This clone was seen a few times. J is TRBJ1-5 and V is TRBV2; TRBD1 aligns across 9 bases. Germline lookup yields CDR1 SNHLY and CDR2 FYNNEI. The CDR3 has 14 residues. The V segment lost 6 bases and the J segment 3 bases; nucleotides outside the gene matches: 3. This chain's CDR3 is CASRGDRDNQPQHF. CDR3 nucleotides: TGTGCCAGCAGGGGGGACAGGGACAATCAGCCCCAGCATTTT.

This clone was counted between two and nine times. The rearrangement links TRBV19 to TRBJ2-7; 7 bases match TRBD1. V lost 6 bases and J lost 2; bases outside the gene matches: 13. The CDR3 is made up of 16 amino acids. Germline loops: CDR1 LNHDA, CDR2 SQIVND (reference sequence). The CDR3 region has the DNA TGTGCCAGTAGCTTCCGGACAGGCTACAAACCCTACGAGCAGTACTTC. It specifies CASSFRTGYKPYEQYF.